This T cell receptor (beta chain) derives from a study of STAT5B mutations in CD4+ large granular lymphocyte leukemia (dated by TCRdb to between 2021 and 2023). General notes on the study: Among healthy controls, the CDR3 'QG' motif was associated with a particular HLA allele. The study compared the TCRbeta repertoires of patients with CD4+ T-cell large granular lymphocyte leukemia against the TCRbeta repertoires of healthy blood donors. Flow cytometry on FACSCanto II or FACSVerse showed that the purified fractions were more than 95% pure among lymphocytes. Summary of the overall study and its limitations: Main leukemic clonotypes were private to each patient, although about 25% appeared at low frequency in other patients' non-leukemic repertoires. CD4-sorted patient repertoires appeared more clonal than healthy CD4+ repertoires, and this difference persisted after removing the putative leukemic clones. TRBV06-family usage was enriched among the top patient clones (8/27) compared with healthy controls (2/35). Data were not HLA-matched; higher clonality in CD4+ versus CD8+ T-LGLL could reflect the relatively small sample size.

The CDR3 contains 14 residues, cysteine and phenylalanine counted. This entry keeps only the CDR3 DNA: 42 bases, framed from base 1. CDR1 LNHDA and CDR2 SQIVND are derived from the germline V gene (reference sequence). V was cut back by 5 bases and J by 2 bases, leaving a gap of 12 bases between them. The healthy controls were 30 to 45 blood donors, and the buffy coats of these donors were supplied by the Finnish Red Cross blood service. All TCR-sequenced material derived from peripheral blood: patient blood samples and healthy donor buffy coats. Peripheral blood mononuclear cells were isolated by Ficoll-Hypaque gradient centrifugation. CD4+ cells were purified magnetically from the buffy coats of healthy controls. Genomic DNA was extracted using the Gentra Puregene Cell and Tissue kit, and a Qubit 2.0 fluorometer was used to quantify it. To note about this clone: Its antigen has not been determined. One base away there is no much larger clone; base qualities are not given.

TCRbeta rearrangements were sequenced from genomic DNA using the immunoSEQ assay at survey resolution. For the original study's pipeline: A lowest detectable productive clonotype frequency of 2.59 x 10-5 was observed in the TCR sequencing data. Only productive TCRbeta rearrangements, meaning sequences that were complete and in-frame, were kept for the analyses. Simpson clonality, calculated in the immunoSEQ Analyzer version 3.0, was used as the measure of sample clonality. Clones were binned by frequency as very rare, small, medium, large (1-20%) or hyperexpanded (>20%). Generation probabilities were estimated with OLGA 1.2.3, V-gene circos plots were generated with VDJtools, specificities were searched for in VDJdb, and CDR3 motifs were identified with GLIPH. TCRdb obtained this table from immuneACCESS and retained in-frame rearrangements with V and J assigned. These tables miss some clones; where compared with another copy, unresolved V genes account for less than half of the shortfall, and the remainder is unexplained. Clonal size and the V and J genes are those of that table, whereas D and trimming came from the DNA. In all, the sample holds about 23,000 clones, and roughly 83% of those were seen once. The leading ten clones occupy approximately 0.4% of the sample.

Sequenced sample: CD4+ T cells from blood buffy coats. This clonotype was sampled from a human donor in good health. The rearrangement joined TRBV19 to TRBJ2-5; matching of 6 bases hints at TRBD1 as the D gene. The encoded CDR3 is CASSVSGVQETQYF. The DNA sequence is as follows: TGTGCCAGTAGTGTATCAGGGGTACAAGAGACCCAGTACTTC.